This section outlines one T cell receptor beta chain sequence together with its context. Its antigen is currently unknown. These data belong to a study of OX40 agonist ivuxolimab in advanced cancers. Study-level background: Each dose-escalation patient presented with hepatocellular carcinoma, melanoma, renal cell or head and neck cancer. A mean age of roughly 60 years, range roughly 20 to 90, was recorded, and approximately 79% were male.

The repertoire was sequenced with immunoSEQ multiplex PCR; TCRdb's copy has only in-frame clones and lacks some. This repertoire shows 45,000 to 50,000 clones, more than 70% found once; its top ten account for over 9.5%. This CDR3 has 15 residues. Germline CDR1 SGHKS, CDR2 YYEKEE (reference sequence). The V gene lost 4 bases and the J gene lost 0 bases, with 14 bases spanning the gap. The investigators sampled blood at baseline, at cycle 4 day 1, and at cycle 7 day 1. Study-level results: Certain nonresponders likewise exhibited a low normalized T-cell clonal expansion.

The origin of this receptor is an adult with an advanced solid tumor such as melanoma, head and neck, liver or kidney cancer. Sequenced here: CD4+ or CD8+ T cells sorted from blood, sampled in a trial of the OX40 agonist ivuxolimab. V usage is TRBV5-5 and J usage is TRBJ2-7, with no clear D. This CDR3 is CASSGRGWSSYEQYF. DNA for the CDR3: TGTGCCAGCAGCGGACGCGGCTGGAGCTCCTACGAGCAGTACTTC.